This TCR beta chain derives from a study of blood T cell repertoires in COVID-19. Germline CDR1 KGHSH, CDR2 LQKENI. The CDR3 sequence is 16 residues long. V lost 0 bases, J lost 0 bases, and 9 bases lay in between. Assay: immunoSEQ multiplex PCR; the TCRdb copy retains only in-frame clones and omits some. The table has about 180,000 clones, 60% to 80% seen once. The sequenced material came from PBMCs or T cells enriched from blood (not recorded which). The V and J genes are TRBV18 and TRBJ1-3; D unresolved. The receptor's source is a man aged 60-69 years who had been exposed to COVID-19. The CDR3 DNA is TGTGCCAGCTCACCACCGTCGCAGAACTCTGGAAACACCATATATTTT. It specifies CASSPPSQNSGNTIYF.